The 9 T cell receptor beta chains listed next were all sequenced from one sample in a study of control samples from healthy donors and cancer patients. Clones were read by immunoSEQ multiplex PCR, and TCRdb kept only the in-frame ones, dropping some. The sample has roughly 120,000 clones; around 89% are singletons. Sequencing was performed on blood. These receptors all stem from a man between 45 and 60 years old in good health.

J is TRBJ1-2 and V is TRBV20-1; TRBD1 might be the D (5 bases). V dropped 6 bases and J dropped 4 bases, with 9 bases sitting between them. The CDR3 sequence is 11 residues long. Per the germline V gene, CDR1 is DFQATT and CDR2 is SNEGSKA (reference sequence). CDR3 amino acids: CSAGGGYGYTF. CDR3 sequence (DNA): TGCAGTGCGGGTGGGGGCTATGGCTACACCTTC.

The chain is built from TRBV19 and TRBJ1-5; 10 bases align to TRBD1. Germline CDR1 LNHDA, CDR2 SQIVND (reference sequence). The CDR3 totals 17 residues. Trimming cost V 3 bases and J 0 bases; bases outside gene matches: 5. In DNA, the CDR3 is TGTGCCAGTAGTATTCTGGGACAGGGGCTTAGCAATCAGCCCCAGCATTTT. Translation: CASSILGQGLSNQPQHF.

DNA of the CDR3: TGTGCCAGCAGTGAAGCGTCCGGATACTATGAAAAACTGTTTTTT. Its translation: CASSEASGYYEKLFF. The chain combines TRBV6-1 with TRBJ1-4, with no clear D. Germline V CDR1 and CDR2: MNHNS, SASEGT. The V and J ends lost 0 bases and 6 bases respectively, with 11 bases between them. The CDR3 has 15 amino acids.

The chain recombines TRBV5-1 with TRBJ2-7, with TRBD1 identical over 9 bases. After removal of 4 bases from V and 4 bases from J, the junction contained 6 bases not matched to a gene. This CDR3 has 14 amino acids. In germline, CDR1 is SGHRS, CDR2 YFSETQ. The CDR3: CASSETGGMYEQYF. The CDR3 DNA follows: TGCGCCAGCAGCGAGACAGGGGGGATGTACGAGCAGTACTTC.

The rearrangement links TRBV19 to TRBJ2-1, with 9 bases lining up with TRBD1. From germline, CDR1 is LNHDA and CDR2 SQIVND (reference sequence). The CDR3 sequence is 17 residues long. Trimming removed 3 bases from V and 5 bases from J; junction bases left unmatched: 11. The CDR3 DNA is TGTGCCAGTAGTATCGCCCTCACAGGGGGCGGAAACAATGAGCAGTTCTTC. Encoded protein: CASSIALTGGGNNEQFF.

The rearrangement joins TRBV27 to TRBJ1-1; 7 positions match TRBD1. Germline V gene data show CDR1 as MNHEY and CDR2 as SMNVEV (reference sequence). The CDR3 covers 14 residues. Trimming took 3 bases from V and 9 from J; bases not matched to a gene: 10. CDR3 DNA: TGTGCCAGCAGTTTTTACCGGGACAGAGGAAAAGCTTTCTTT. Translated: CASSFYRDRGKAFF.

J is TRBJ2-7 and V is TRBV7-2, with D maybe TRBD1 (6 bases). Germline V gene lookup returns CDR1 SGHTA and CDR2 FQGNSA. This CDR3 is 15 amino acids long. Trimming took 5 bases from V and 2 from J, leaving 16 bases between them. CDR3 coding DNA: TGTGCCAGCAGCCCCGGCGCCAGGGGACCCTACGAGCAGTACTTC. Its protein is CASSPGARGPYEQYF.

The chain employs TRBV12-3 or TRBV12-4 and TRBJ1-1; D unresolved. V was clipped by 3 bases and J by 0 bases, with 5 bases between them. There are 13 residues in the CDR3. Here the CDR3 reads CASSFQMNTEAFF. CDR3 in DNA: TGTGCCAGCAGTTTCCAGATGAACACTGAAGCTTTCTTT.

The chain has TRBV5-1 and TRBJ2-3, with 7 nucleotides matching TRBD1. This CDR3 comprises 16 residues. Trimming took 4 bases from V and 0 from J; bases not matched to a gene: 8. Germline values: CDR1 SGHRS, CDR2 YFSETQ. The CDR3 reads CASSPRDSGSTDTQYF. The CDR3 coding sequence is TGCGCCAGCAGCCCACGGGACAGCGGTAGCACAGATACGCAGTATTTT.